Listed below are T cell receptor beta chains from one sample, sequenced in a study of T-cell reconstitution after alpha-beta-depleted transplantation in children. TCRdb independently ran MiXCR on the PCR reads; one entry per CDR3 protein. This table has roughly 350,000 distinct CDR3 sequences, 15% to 20% appearing once. Material: PBMCs, mostly from graft donor cells, obtained 360 days after TCRalphabeta/CD19-depleted stem cell transplant. The receptors here all came from a male patient aged 2-15 years who had a stem cell transplant for acute lymphoblastic leukemia, so the T cells may come from the graft donor. The CDR3 runs from the conserved cysteine through the conserved F or W. A D gene is named only where the DNA matches it firmly. Only part of the rows carry a size: once, few, many, or a class if the clone is expanded.

TRBV20-1,few,TRBJ2-3,.,CSASGTDTQYF,TGCAGTGCTAGCGGTACAGATACGCAGTATTTT
TRBV4-1,many,TRBJ2-7,.,CASSRQTGTGEQYF,TGCGCCAGCAGCCGCCAGACAGGGACTGGCGAGCAGTACTTC
TRBV20-1,few,TRBJ2-3,.,CSATLGASSTDTQYF,TGCAGTGCCACGTTGGGGGCATCTAGCACAGATACGCAGTATTTT
TRBV10-3,once,TRBJ1-4,.,CAISDGGHGTNEKLFF,TGTGCCATCAGTGATGGGGGGCACGGAACTAATGAAAAACTGTTTTTT
TRBV6-4,.,TRBJ2-3,.,CASSELRGSDTQYF,TGTGCCAGCAGTGAACTGAGGGGCTCAGATACGCAGTATTTT
TRBV6-1,.,TRBJ2-7,.,CATPSAYSYEQYF,TGTGCCACCCCTAGCGCTTACTCCTACGAGCAGTACTTC
TRBV11-2,few,TRBJ1-5,.,CASSWRTNQPQHF,TGTGCCAGCAGCTGGAGGACTAATCAGCCCCAGCATTTT
TRBV10-3,many,TRBJ2-7,TRBD2,CAISVGGRDYEQYF,TGTGCCATCAGTGTAGGCGGGAGGGACTACGAGCAGTACTTC
TRBV7-2,.,TRBJ1-1,.,CASSPGPWTEAFF,TGTGCCAGCAGCCCCGGACCGTGGACTGAAGCTTTCTTT
TRBV6-2/TRBV6-3,.,TRBJ2-7,.,CASSWVGLSGGDEQYF,TGTGCCAGCAGTTGGGTGGGATTATCAGGAGGCGACGAGCAGTACTTC
TRBV29-1,many,TRBJ2-5,TRBD2,CSASRTSGQETQYF,TGCAGCGCTTCCAGGACTAGCGGTCAAGAGACCCAGTACTTC
TRBV29-1,few,TRBJ1-1,TRBD1,CSVLGQIMNTEAFF,TGCAGCGTCCTGGGACAGATTATGAACACTGAAGCTTTCTTT
TRBV7-9,few,TRBJ1-5,.,CASSLSTGQRNQPQHF,TGTGCCAGCAGCTTAAGCACAGGGCAAAGGAACCAGCCCCAGCATTTT
TRBV30,few,TRBJ2-5,.,CAWSVNRETQYF,TGTGCCTGGAGTGTAAATAGGGAGACCCAGTACTTC
TRBV29-1,many,TRBJ2-2,.,CSVEGTPENTGELFF,TGCAGCGTTGAAGGCACCCCGGAGAACACCGGGGAGCTGTTTTTT
TRBV21-1,few,TRBJ2-5,.,CASPGQEETQYF,TGTGCCAGCCCCGGACAAGAAGAGACCCAGTACTTC
TRBV12-3/TRBV12-4,.,TRBJ2-2,.,CASTQGVPFTGELFF,TGTGCCAGCACCCAGGGAGTTCCCTTCACCGGGGAGCTGTTTTTT
TRBV12-3/TRBV12-4,.,TRBJ2-1,.,CASSLVRENEQFF,TGTGCCAGCAGTTTGGTCAGGGAGAATGAGCAGTTCTTC
TRBV4-3,.,TRBJ2-3,.,CASSQDVRGADTQYF,TGCGCCAGCAGCCAAGATGTACGCGGTGCAGATACGCAGTATTTT
TRBV7-6,.,TRBJ2-7,TRBD1,CASSPMGQGYEQYF,TGTGCCAGCAGCCCCATGGGACAGGGCTACGAGCAGTACTTC
TRBV7-6,.,TRBJ1-3,.,CAGRWESGNTIYF,TGTGCCGGACGTTGGGAGTCAGGAAACACCATATATTTT
TRBV6-5,.,TRBJ2-3,.,CASSNRDSTDTQYF,TGTGCCAGCAGTAACCGGGACAGCACAGATACGCAGTATTTT